A selection of T cell receptor beta chains follows, all from one sample in a study of blood T cell repertoires in COVID-19. Some clones are missing from TCRdb's copy, which holds only in-frame ones; the method was immunoSEQ multiplex PCR. The table has roughly 140,000 clones, about 80% seen once. Sequenced sample: peripheral blood. These receptors all stem from a man aged 70 or older with acute or convalescent COVID-19. CDR3s include the opening cysteine and the closing phenylalanine or tryptophan. A D gene is named only where the DNA matches it firmly. Size tells how often a clone was seen (once, few, many) or the class of an expanded clone, and some rows leave it out.

j_call v_call clone_size d_call cdr3_aa cdr3_nt
TRBJ1-4 TRBV6-5 . TRBD1 CASKGTGGKLFF TGTGCCAGCAAAGGGACAGGGGGGAAACTGTTTTTT
TRBJ2-2 TRBV5-6 few TRBD2 CASSLGLATNTGELFF TGTGCCAGCAGCTTGGGACTAGCGACGAACACCGGGGAGCTGTTTTTT
TRBJ2-7 TRBV4-1 once . CASSQDPKSSEQYF TGCGCCAGCAGCCAAGATCCGAAGAGCTCCGAGCAGTACTTC
TRBJ1-4 TRBV19 . TRBD1 CASRLGQGDEKLFF TGTGCCAGTAGACTGGGACAGGGGGATGAAAAACTGTTTTTT
TRBJ2-3 TRBV19 . TRBD1 CASARGPSPSTDTQYF TGTGCCAGTGCGAGGGGGCCATCCCCTAGCACAGATACGCAGTATTTT
TRBJ2-3 TRBV7-9 . TRBD1 CASSLTGGHTQYF TGTGCCAGCAGCTTGACAGGGGGCCATACGCAGTATTTT
TRBJ2-7 TRBV2 . TRBD1 CASSWTGNEQYF TGTGCCAGCAGTTGGACAGGGAACGAGCAGTACTTC
TRBJ2-7 TRBV7-9 . . CASTRAGELDPQYF TGTGCCAGCACACGGGCCGGGGAGCTAGACCCGCAGTACTTC
TRBJ1-2 TRBV29-1 . TRBD1 CSVEDRRSGTGGLFGVGYTF TGCAGCGTTGAAGATAGGCGCAGCGGGACAGGGGGCCTGTTTGGCGTTGGCTACACCTTC
TRBJ2-1 TRBV5-1 . . CASSFLAGVRYEQFF TGCGCCAGCAGCTTCTTGGCGGGCGTAAGGTATGAGCAGTTCTTC
TRBJ2-2 TRBV4-2 few TRBD2 CASSQDRGVGELFF TGTGCCAGCAGCCAAGATCGGGGGGTCGGGGAGCTGTTTTTT
TRBJ1-1 TRBV6-5 . . CASSPGGEAFF TGTGCCAGCAGTCCGGGGGGGGAAGCTTTCTTT
TRBJ2-6 TRBV6-8 . TRBD1 CASVPGQGAGWSGANVLTF TGTGCCAGTGTCCCGGGACAGGGGGCAGGGTGGTCTGGGGCCAACGTCCTGACTTTC
TRBJ2-1 TRBV24-1 . TRBD2 CATSDPGLAAAVEQFF TGTGCCACCAGTGACCCGGGACTAGCGGCTGCTGTTGAGCAGTTCTTC
TRBJ2-7 TRBV7-9 many . CASSLSGRWEQYF TGTGCCAGCAGCTTATCAGGAAGGTGGGAGCAGTACTTC
TRBJ1-3 TRBV27 once TRBD1 CASSSPGTGPSGNTIYF TGTGCCAGCAGTTCCCCCGGGACAGGGCCCTCTGGAAACACCATATATTTT
TRBJ2-1 TRBV7-7 . TRBD2 CASSPNPQGTSGGNEQFF TGTGCTAGCAGCCCGAACCCGCAAGGGACTAGCGGGGGCAATGAGCAGTTCTTC
TRBJ1-1 TRBV5-4 . TRBD1 CASSRDRPSLEAFF TGTGCCAGCAGTCGGGACAGGCCCTCCCTTGAAGCTTTCTTT
TRBJ2-1 TRBV4-1 . TRBD2 CASSQSPSGGYNEQFF TGCGCCAGCAGCCAATCACCAAGCGGGGGATACAATGAGCAGTTCTTC
TRBJ1-6 TRBV2 . TRBD1 CASSPSGQENSPLHF TGTGCCAGCAGTCCCTCGGGACAGGAGAATTCACCCCTCCACTTT
TRBJ2-3 TRBV2 . TRBD2 CASSVGLAGGPRF TGTGCCAGCAGTGTTGGTCTAGCGGGAGGGCCCAGGTTT